This T cell receptor (beta chain) was obtained from a study of T-cell memory formation after mild COVID-19. Study overall: TCR clusters were mostly donor specific. The study, taken as a whole, reports: Whereas later expanders leaned CD4+, clones contracting day 15 to 85 showed a balanced CD4/CD8 makeup.

As regards this clonotype: The antigen is unknown.

Germline V gene lookup returns CDR1 KGHDR and CDR2 SFDVKD. The V end was cut by 3 bases, the J end by 4 bases, with 4 bases between. The CDR3 is made up of 12 amino acids. TCRdb used MiXCR to reprocess the 5' RACE reads, holding one entry per CDR3 protein. The table lists around 470,000 distinct CDR3 sequences, around 20% of them singletons. This chain links TRBV24-1 with TRBJ2-3; D remains unclear. The TCR was taken from an adult woman who had mild COVID-19 (a few samples of this study predate the infection). Cell type and time point are not known. Specimen: PBMCs or a T cell subset sorted from them (not recorded which). CDR3 nucleotides: TGTGCCACCAGTGATCTCCCAGATACGCAGTATTTT. Translated, it gives CATSDLPDTQYF.